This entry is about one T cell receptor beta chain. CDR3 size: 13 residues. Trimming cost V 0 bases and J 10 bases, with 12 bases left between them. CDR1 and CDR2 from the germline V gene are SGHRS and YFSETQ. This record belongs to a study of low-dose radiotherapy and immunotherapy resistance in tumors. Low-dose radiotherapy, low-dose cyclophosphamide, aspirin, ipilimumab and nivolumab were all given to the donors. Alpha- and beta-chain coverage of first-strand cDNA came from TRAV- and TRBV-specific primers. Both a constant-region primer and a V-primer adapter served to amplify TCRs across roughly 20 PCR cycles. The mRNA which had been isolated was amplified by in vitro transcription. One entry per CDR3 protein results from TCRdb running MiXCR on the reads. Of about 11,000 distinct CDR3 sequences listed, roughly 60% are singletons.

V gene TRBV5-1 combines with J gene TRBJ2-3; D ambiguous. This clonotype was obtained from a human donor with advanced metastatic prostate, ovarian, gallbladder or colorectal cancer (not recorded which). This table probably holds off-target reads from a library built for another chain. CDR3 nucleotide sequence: TGCGCCAGCAGCTTGGTTTCGGAATCACCGCAGTATTTT. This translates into CASSLVSESPQYF. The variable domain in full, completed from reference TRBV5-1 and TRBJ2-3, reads KAGVTQTPRYLIKTRGQQVTLSCSPISGHRSVSWYQQTPGQGLQFLFEYFSETQRNKGNFPGRFSGRQFSNSRSEMNVSTLELGDSALYLCASSLVSESPQYFGPGTRLTVL.